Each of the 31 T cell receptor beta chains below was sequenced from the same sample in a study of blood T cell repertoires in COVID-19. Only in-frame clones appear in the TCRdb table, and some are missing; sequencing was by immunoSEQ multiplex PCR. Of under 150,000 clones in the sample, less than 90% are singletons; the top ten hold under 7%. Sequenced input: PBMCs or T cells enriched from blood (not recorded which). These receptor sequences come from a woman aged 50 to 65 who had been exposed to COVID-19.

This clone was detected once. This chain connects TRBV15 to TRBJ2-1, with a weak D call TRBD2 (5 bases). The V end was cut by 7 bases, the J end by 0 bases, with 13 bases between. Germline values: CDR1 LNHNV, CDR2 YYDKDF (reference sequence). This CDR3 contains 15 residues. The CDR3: CATTVPGNSYNEQFF. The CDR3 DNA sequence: TGTGCCACCACCGTGCCGGGGAACTCCTACAATGAGCAGTTCTTC.

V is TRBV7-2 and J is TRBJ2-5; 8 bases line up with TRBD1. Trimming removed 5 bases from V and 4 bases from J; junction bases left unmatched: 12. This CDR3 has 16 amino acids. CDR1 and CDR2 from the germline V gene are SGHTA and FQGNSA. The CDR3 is CASSLMGGQAIETQYF. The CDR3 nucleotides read TGTGCCAGCAGCCTCATGGGGGGACAGGCGATAGAGACCCAGTACTTC. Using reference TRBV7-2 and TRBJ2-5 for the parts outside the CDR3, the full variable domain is GAGVSQSPSNKVTEKGKDVELRCDPISGHTALYWYRQSLGQGLEFLIYFQGNSAPDKSGLPSDRFSAERTGGSVSTLTIQRTQQEDSAVYLCASSLMGGQAIETQYFGPGTRLLVL.

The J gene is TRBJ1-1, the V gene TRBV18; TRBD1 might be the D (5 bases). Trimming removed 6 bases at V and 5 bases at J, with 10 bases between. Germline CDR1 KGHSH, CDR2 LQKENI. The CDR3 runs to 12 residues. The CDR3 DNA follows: TGTGCCAGCTCCTCCGGGGGGACTGAAGCTTTCTTT. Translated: CASSSGGTEAFF.

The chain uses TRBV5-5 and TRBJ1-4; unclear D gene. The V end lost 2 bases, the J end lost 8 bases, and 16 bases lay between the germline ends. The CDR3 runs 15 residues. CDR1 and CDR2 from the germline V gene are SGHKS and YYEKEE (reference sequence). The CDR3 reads CASSLTVGLWEKLFF. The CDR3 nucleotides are TGTGCCAGCAGCTTAACAGTGGGCCTTTGGGAAAAACTGTTTTTT.

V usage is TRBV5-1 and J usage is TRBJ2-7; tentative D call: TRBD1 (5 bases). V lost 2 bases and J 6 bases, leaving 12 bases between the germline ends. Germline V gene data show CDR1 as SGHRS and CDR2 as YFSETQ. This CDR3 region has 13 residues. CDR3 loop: CASSFGDRGEQYF. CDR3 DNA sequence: TGCGCCAGCAGCTTTGGTGACAGAGGCGAGCAGTACTTC.

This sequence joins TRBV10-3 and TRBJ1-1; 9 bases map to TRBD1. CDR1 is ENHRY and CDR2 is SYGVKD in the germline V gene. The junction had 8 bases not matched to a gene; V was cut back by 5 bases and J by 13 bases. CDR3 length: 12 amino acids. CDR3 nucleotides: TGTGCCATCAGTAAAGGGACAGGGTTTGGTTTCTTT. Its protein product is CAISKGTGFGFF.

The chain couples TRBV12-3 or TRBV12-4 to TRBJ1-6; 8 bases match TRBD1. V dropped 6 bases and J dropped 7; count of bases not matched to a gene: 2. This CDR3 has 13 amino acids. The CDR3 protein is CASRRQGNSPLHF. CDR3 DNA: TGTGCCAGCAGAAGACAGGGGAATTCACCCCTCCACTTT.

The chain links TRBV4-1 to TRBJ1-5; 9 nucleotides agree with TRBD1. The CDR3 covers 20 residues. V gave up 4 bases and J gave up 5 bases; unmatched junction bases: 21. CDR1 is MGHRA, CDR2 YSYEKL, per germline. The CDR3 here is CASSPGTGPAAGPYHQPQHF. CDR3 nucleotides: TGCGCCAGCAGCCCCGGGACAGGGCCGGCTGCGGGCCCCTATCATCAGCCCCAGCATTTT.

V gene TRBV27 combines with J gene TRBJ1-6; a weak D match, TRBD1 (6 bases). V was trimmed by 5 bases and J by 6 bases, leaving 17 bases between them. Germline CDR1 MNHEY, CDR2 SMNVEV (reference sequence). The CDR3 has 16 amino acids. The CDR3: CASSESGAATNSPLHF. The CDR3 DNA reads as TGTGCCAGCAGTGAGTCAGGGGCCGCGACTAATTCACCCCTCCACTTT.

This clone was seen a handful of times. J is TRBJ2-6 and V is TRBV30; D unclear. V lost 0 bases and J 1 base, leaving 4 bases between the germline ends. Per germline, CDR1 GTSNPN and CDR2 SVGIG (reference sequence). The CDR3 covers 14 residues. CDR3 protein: CAWSVLSGANVLTF. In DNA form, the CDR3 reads TGTGCCTGGAGTGTATTATCTGGGGCCAACGTCCTGACTTTC.

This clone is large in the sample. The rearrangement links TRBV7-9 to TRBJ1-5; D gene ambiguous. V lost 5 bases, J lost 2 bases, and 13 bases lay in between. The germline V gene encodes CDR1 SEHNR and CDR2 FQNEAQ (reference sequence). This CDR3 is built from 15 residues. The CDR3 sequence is CASSVGGLGNQPQHF. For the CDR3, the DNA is TGTGCCAGCAGCGTCGGTGGTTTAGGCAATCAGCCCCAGCATTTT.

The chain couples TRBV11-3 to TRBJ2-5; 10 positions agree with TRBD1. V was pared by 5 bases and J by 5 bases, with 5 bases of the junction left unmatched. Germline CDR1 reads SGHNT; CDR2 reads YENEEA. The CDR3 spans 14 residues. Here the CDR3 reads CASSLTGGSETQYF. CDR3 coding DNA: TGTGCCAGCAGCCTGACAGGGGGCTCGGAGACCCAGTACTTC.

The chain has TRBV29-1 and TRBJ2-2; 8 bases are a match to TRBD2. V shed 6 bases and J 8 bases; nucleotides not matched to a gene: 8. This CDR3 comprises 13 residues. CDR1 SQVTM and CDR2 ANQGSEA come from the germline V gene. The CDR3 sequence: CSVLPGGRGELFF. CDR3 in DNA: TGCAGCGTCCTCCCGGGCGGGAGGGGGGAGCTGTTTTTT.

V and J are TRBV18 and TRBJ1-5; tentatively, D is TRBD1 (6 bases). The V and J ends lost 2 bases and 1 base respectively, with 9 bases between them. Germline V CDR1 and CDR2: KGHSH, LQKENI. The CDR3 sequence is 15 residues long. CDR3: CASSPVRGSNQPQHF. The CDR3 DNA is TGTGCCAGCTCACCAGTAAGGGGGAGCAATCAGCCCCAGCATTTT.

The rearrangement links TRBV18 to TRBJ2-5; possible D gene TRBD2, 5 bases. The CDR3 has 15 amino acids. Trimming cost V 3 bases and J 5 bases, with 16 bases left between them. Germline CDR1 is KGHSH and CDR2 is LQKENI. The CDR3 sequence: CASSPAGLLGETQYF. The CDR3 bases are TGTGCCAGCTCACCGGCGGGTCTCCTGGGTGAGACCCAGTACTTC.

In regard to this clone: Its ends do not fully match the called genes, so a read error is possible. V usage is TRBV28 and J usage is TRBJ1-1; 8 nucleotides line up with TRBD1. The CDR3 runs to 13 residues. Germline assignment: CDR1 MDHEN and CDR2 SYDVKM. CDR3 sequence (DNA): TGTGCCAACAGTCAGGGGGCGAACACTGAAGCTTTCTTT. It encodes CANSQGANTEAFF.

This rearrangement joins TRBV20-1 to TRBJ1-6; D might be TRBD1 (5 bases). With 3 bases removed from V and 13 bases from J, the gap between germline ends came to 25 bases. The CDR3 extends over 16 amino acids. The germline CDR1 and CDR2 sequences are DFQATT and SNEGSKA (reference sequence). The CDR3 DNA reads TGCAGTGCTAGTTCCCCGGGAGGTCAGGGTCCCTCTCCCCTCCACTTT. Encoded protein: CSASSPGGQGPSPLHF.

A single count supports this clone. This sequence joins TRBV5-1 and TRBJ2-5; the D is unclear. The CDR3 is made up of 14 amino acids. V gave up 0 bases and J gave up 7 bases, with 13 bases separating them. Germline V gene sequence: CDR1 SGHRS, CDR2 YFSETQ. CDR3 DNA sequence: TGCGCCAGCAGCTTGGACAGATCTTTAATGACCCAGTACTTC. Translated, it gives CASSLDRSLMTQYF.

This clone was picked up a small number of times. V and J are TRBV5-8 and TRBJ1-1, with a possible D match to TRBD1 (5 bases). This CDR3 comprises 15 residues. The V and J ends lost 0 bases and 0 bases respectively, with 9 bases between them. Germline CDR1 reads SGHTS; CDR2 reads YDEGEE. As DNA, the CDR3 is TGTGCCAGCAGCTTGGGGCAGGGTCTGAACACTGAAGCTTTCTTT. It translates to CASSLGQGLNTEAFF.

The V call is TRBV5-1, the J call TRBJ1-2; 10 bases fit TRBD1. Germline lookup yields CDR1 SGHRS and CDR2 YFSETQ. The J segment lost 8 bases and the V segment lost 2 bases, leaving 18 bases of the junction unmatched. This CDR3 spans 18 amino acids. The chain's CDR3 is CASSFNGPGQGHSGGYTF. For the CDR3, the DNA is TGCGCCAGCAGCTTTAATGGACCGGGACAGGGGCACTCAGGGGGCTACACCTTC.

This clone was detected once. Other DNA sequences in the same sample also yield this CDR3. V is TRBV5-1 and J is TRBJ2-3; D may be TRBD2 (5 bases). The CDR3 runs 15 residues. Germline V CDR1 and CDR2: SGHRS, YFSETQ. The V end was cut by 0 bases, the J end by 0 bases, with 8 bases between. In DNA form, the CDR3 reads TGCGCCAGCAGCTTGGGAGGGCCTAGCACAGATACGCAGTATTTT. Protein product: CASSLGGPSTDTQYF.

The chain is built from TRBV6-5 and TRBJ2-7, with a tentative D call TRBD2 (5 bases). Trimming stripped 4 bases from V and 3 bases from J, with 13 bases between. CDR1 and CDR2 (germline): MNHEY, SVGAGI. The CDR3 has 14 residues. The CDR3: CASSSGPSRYEQYF. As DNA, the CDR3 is TGTGCCAGCAGTTCGGGTCCTAGCCGCTACGAGCAGTACTTC.

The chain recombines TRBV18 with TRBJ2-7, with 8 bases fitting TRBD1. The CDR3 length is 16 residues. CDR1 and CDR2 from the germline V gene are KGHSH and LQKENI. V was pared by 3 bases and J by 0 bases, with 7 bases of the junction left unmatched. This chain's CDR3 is CASSPGVGQGSYEQYF. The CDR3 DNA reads TGTGCCAGCTCACCTGGAGTTGGACAGGGCTCCTACGAGCAGTACTTC.

CDR3 sequence reads: CASSFRSRDYYNEQFF. CDR3 bases: TGCGCCAGCAGCTTCAGGAGTAGAGACTACTACAATGAGCAGTTCTTC. This chain uses TRBV5-1 with TRBJ2-1; weak D call: TRBD2 (5 bases). V lost 2 bases and J 3 bases, leaving 15 bases between the germline ends. This CDR3 is built from 16 residues. Germline V gene data show CDR1 as SGHRS and CDR2 as YFSETQ.

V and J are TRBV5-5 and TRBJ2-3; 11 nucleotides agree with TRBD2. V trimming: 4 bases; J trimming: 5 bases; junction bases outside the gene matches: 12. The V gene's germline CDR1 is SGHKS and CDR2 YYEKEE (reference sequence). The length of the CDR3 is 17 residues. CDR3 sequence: CASSTRSSGRFLDTQYF. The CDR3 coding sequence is TGTGCCAGCAGCACCCGCTCTAGCGGGAGGTTCTTAGATACGCAGTATTTT.

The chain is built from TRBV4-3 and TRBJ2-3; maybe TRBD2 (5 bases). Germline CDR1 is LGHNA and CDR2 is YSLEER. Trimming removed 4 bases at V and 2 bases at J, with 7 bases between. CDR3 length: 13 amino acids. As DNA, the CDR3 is TGCGCCAGCAGCCTTAGCGCCACAGATACGCAGTATTTT. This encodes CASSLSATDTQYF.

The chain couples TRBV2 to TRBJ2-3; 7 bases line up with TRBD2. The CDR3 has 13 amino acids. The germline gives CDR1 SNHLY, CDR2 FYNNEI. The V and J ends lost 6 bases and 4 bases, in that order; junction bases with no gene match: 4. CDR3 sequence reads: CASRGTTPDTQYF. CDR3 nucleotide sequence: TGTGCCAGCAGAGGGACTACTCCAGATACGCAGTATTTT.

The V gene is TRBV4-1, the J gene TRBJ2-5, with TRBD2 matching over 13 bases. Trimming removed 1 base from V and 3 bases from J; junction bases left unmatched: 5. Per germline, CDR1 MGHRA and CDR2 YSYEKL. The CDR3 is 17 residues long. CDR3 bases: TGCGCCAGCAGCCAAGTAGGACTAGCGGGAGTAAAAGAGACCCAGTACTTC. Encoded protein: CASSQVGLAGVKETQYF.

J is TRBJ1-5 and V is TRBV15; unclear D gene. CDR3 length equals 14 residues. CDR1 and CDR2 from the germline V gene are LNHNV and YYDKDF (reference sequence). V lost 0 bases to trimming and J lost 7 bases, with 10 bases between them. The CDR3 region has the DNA TGTGCCACCAGCAGAGATATGGGAGGGCAGCCCCAGCATTTT. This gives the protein CATSRDMGGQPQHF.

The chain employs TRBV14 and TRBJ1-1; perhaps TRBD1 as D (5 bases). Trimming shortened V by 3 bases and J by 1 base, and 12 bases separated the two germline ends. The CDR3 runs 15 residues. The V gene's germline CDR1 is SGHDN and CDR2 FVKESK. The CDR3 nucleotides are TGTGCCAGCAGCCAGCGACAGCCCAGGAACACTGAAGCTTTCTTT. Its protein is CASSQRQPRNTEAFF.

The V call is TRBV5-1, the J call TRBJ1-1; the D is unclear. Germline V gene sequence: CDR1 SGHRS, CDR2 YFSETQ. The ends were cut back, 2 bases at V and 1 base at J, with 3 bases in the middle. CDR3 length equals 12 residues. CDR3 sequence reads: CASSLQNTEAFF. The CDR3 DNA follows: TGCGCCAGCAGCTTACAGAACACTGAAGCTTTCTTT.